This entry concerns a single T cell receptor (beta chain). The CDR3 contains 16 residues. Trimming removed 5 bases from V and 4 bases from J; junction bases left unmatched: 10. CDR1 and CDR2 (germline): LNHNV, YYDKDF (reference sequence). The method was immunoSEQ multiplex PCR; TCRdb's version includes in-frame clones alone and lacks a portion of them. The sample includes about 77,000 clones, roughly 84% of them seen just once. This entry comes from a study of OX40 agonist ivuxolimab in advanced cancers. The sequence was obtained from an adult with an advanced solid tumor such as melanoma, head and neck, liver or kidney cancer. The sequencing used CD4+ or CD8+ T cells sorted from blood, collected in a trial of the OX40 agonist ivuxolimab. V usage is TRBV15 and J usage is TRBJ2-1; 8 bases match TRBD2. CDR3: CATSVPVAGSYNEQFF. As DNA, the CDR3 is TGTGCCACCAGCGTCCCGGTAGCGGGAAGTTACAATGAGCAGTTCTTC.